Listed here are 10 T cell receptor beta chains from one sample, sequenced in a study of cytomegalovirus exposure and HLA in healthy donors (dated by TCRdb to 2016 to 2017). Libraries were constructed by the immunoSEQ multiplex PCR assay. A mixture of 60 forward primers for TCR Vbeta segments and 13 reverse primers for TCR Jbeta segments was used in the multiplex PCR. Entries here come from immuneACCESS through TCRdb and include only in-frame sequences with V and J called. Some clones fail to appear in such tables; in the studies checked, an unresolved V gene covers under half of the shortfall, and the cause of the remainder is unknown. This sample is represented by around 140,000 clones; 9.7% of them were singletons. The leading ten clones occupy roughly 1.9% of the sample. The sample consisted of PBMCs. These receptors all come from a man aged 45-60 years in good health and CMV-seronegative.

This clone was observed a handful of times. The rearrangement joins TRBV7-2 to TRBJ2-7, with unresolved D. Germline CDR1 SGHTA, CDR2 FQGNSA. The V gene lost 8 bases and the J gene lost 0 bases, with 11 bases spanning the gap. The CDR3 runs 13 residues. CDR3 sequence reads: CASRNTFSYEQYF. DNA for the CDR3: TGTGCCAGCCGAAACACCTTCTCCTACGAGCAGTACTTC.

A few counts support this clone. The genes are TRBV19 and TRBJ1-1; D remains ambiguous. Germline V gene sequence: CDR1 LNHDA, CDR2 SQIVND (reference sequence). CDR3 length: 13 amino acids. Trimming cost V 5 bases and J 7 bases, with 14 bases left between them. The CDR3 region is CASSPSPAFEAFF. The CDR3 region has the DNA TGTGCCAGTAGTCCATCCCCAGCGTTTGAAGCTTTCTTT. Full variable domain (missing parts from reference TRBV19 and TRBJ1-1): DGGITQSPKYLFRKEGQNVTLSCEQNLNHDAMYWYRQDPGQGLRLIYYSQIVNDFQKGDIAEGYSVSREKKESFPLTVTSAQKNPTAFYLCASSPSPAFEAFFGQGTRLTVV.

The V call is TRBV4-2, the J call TRBJ1-2; D is undetermined. The CDR3 covers 16 residues. Trimming cost V 4 bases and J 2 bases, with 17 bases left between them. Germline CDR1 LGHNA, CDR2 YNFKEQ. The CDR3 DNA follows: TGTGCCAGCAGCCGGACTTTCGGACGGGAGAACTATGGCTACACCTTC. Translated: CASSRTFGRENYGYTF.

V usage is TRBV2 and J usage is TRBJ1-2; D gene unclear. This CDR3 spans 14 amino acids. Deletions cut 3 bases from V and 8 bases from J, with 16 bases between. Germline V lookup: CDR1 SNHLY, CDR2 FYNNEI. The CDR3 nucleotides are TGTGCCAGCAGTGACTCTCACTCGAAATGGGGCTACACCTTC. Amino acid sequence: CASSDSHSKWGYTF.

Only a few counts were recorded for this clone. The chain is built from TRBV28 and TRBJ1-3, with no clear D. From germline, CDR1 is MDHEN and CDR2 SYDVKM. The CDR3 contains 13 residues. V lost 5 bases, J lost 9 bases, and 14 bases lay in between. The CDR3 loop is CASSPNAGGTIYF. Here the CDR3 DNA reads TGTGCCAGCAGTCCCAACGCCGGAGGCACCATATATTTT.

This clone came up a few times. This sequence joins TRBV7-2 and TRBJ2-7; 7 positions agree with TRBD1. V lost 1 base and J lost 4; bases outside the gene matches: 4. The CDR3 extends over 14 amino acids. Germline values: CDR1 SGHTA, CDR2 FQGNSA. CDR3 nucleotide sequence: TGTGCCAGCAGCTTAGAACAGGGGCTTTACGAGCAGTACTTC. It encodes CASSLEQGLYEQYF.

V is TRBV4-2 and J is TRBJ2-3, with 10 bases aligning to TRBD2. CDR3 length: 17 amino acids. V lost 1 base and J lost 1; bases outside the gene matches: 5. Germline loops: CDR1 LGHNA, CDR2 YNFKEQ. The CDR3 region has the DNA TGTGCCAGCAGCCAAGCTCTAGCGGGAGAGCGCACAGATACGCAGTATTTT. It encodes CASSQALAGERTDTQYF.

The chain employs TRBV6-5 and TRBJ1-1; 9 nucleotides match TRBD1. V shed 10 bases, J shed 8 bases, and the junction held 17 bases outside the gene matches. The length of the CDR3 is 15 residues. CDR1 is MNHEY, CDR2 SVGAGI, per germline. CDR3: CATSNRGQLSSEAFF. CDR3 nucleotide sequence: TGTGCCACCTCGAACAGGGGGCAATTAAGTTCCGAAGCTTTCTTT.

The chain uses TRBV19 and TRBJ2-1, with 7 nucleotides matching TRBD1. V lost 2 bases, J lost 4 bases, and 5 bases stayed unmatched. The CDR3 is 15 amino acids. Germline V gene lookup returns CDR1 LNHDA and CDR2 SQIVND (reference sequence). CDR3: CASSIFGTEYNEQFF. The CDR3 DNA reads as TGTGCCAGTAGTATATTTGGGACAGAATACAATGAGCAGTTCTTC. Full variable domain (rest looked up from reference TRBV19 and TRBJ2-1): DGGITQSPKYLFRKEGQNVTLSCEQNLNHDAMYWYRQDPGQGLRLIYYSQIVNDFQKGDIAEGYSVSREKKESFPLTVTSAQKNPTAFYLCASSIFGTEYNEQFFGPGTRLTVL.

The chain has TRBV14 and TRBJ2-7; no reliable D call. Looked up from germline, CDR1 is SGHDN and CDR2 is FVKESK. CDR3 length: 13 residues. The V end was cut by 4 bases, the J end by 5 bases, with 12 bases between. CDR3 sequence: CASSRNALNEQYF. For the CDR3, the DNA is TGTGCCAGCAGCCGAAACGCCCTAAACGAGCAGTACTTC.